This T cell receptor (beta chain) comes out of a study of T cell responses to AZD1222 COVID-19 vaccine. The study's findings and limits: Increased Spike-specific TCR breadth and depth were observed after two AZD1222 doses. Nearly half of the spike-specific TCRs reportedly recognize variant regions that carry no mutations.

Worth noting for this clone: Its antigen is currently unknown.

This table comes from immunoSEQ multiplex PCR, and its TCRdb copy is limited to in-frame clones, with some not included. The table includes roughly 100,000 clones, around nine tenths detected once. The germline V gene encodes CDR1 MNHEY and CDR2 SMNVEV (reference sequence). This CDR3 region has 14 residues. Trimming shortened V by 2 bases and J by 1 base, and 6 bases separated the two germline ends. V gene TRBV27 combines with J gene TRBJ1-5, with a possible D match to TRBD1 (6 bases). This clonotype originated in an adult who received the MenACWY meningococcal vaccine as a control. Material: peripheral blood, obtained 28 days after the second dose of the MenACWY control vaccine. The CDR3 coding sequence is TGTGCCAGCAGTTTACAGGGGAGCAATCAGCCCCAGCATTTT. Translated, it gives CASSLQGSNQPQHF.